This entry concerns a single TCR beta chain. These data come from a study of blood T cell repertoires in COVID-19. The wider study: The United States, Italy and Spain provided the acute and convalescent COVID-19 samples. Sources were T cells, B-cell-depleted T cells, or PBMCs; the material itself was cDNA or gDNA.

Germline-derived CDR1 and CDR2 are SGHNT and YENEEA. The junction had 10 bases not matched to a gene; V was cut back by 0 bases and J by 15 bases. This CDR3 has 15 residues. This table comes from immunoSEQ multiplex PCR, and its TCRdb copy is limited to in-frame clones, with some not included. This table has 110,000 to 150,000 clones, 70% to 85% appearing once. V is TRBV11-3 and J is TRBJ2-1, with TRBD2 identical over 11 bases. The sequence came from a man aged 60 to 69 with active or convalescent COVID-19. Source material: peripheral blood. Here the CDR3 DNA reads TGTGCCAGCAGCTTAGATCTAGCTAGCGGGAGGAACCCGTTCTTC. This translates into CASSLDLASGRNPFF.